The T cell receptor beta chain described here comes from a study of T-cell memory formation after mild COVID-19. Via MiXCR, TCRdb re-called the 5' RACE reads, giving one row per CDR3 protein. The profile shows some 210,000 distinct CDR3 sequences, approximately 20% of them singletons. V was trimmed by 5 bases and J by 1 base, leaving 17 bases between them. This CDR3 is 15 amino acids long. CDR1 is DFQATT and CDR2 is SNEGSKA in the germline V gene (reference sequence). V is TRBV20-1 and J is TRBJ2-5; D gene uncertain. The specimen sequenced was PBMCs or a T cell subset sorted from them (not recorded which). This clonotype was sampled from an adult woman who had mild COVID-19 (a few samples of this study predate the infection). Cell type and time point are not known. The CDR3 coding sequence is TGCAGTGCTCCCCGCCGTAGGATACTCCAAGAGACCCAGTACTTC. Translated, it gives CSAPRRRILQETQYF.